This T cell receptor (beta chain) originates from a study of T cell responses to AZD1222 COVID-19 vaccine. Study-wide results and limits: Spike-specific TCR breadth and depth went up after people got two AZD1222 doses. Spike regions recognized by vaccine-associated CD4 TCRs spanned the protein, led by 160-218 and 743-854. The donors showed a predominance of white British ancestry and of females, with possible underestimation of clonal diversity.

This CDR3 is built from 19 residues. Germline CDR1 is LGHDT and CDR2 is YNNKEL (reference sequence). V was trimmed by 1 base and J by 5 bases, leaving 26 bases between them. This clone showed up just a few times. Its antigen is as yet unknown. The assay was immunoSEQ multiplex PCR, and TCRdb's table has in-frame clones only and misses some. This table has 150,000 to 200,000 clones, more than 80% appearing once. The genes are TRBV3-1 (or the pseudogene TRBV3-2) and TRBJ2-5, with D maybe TRBD2 (6 bases). The sequence derives from an adult in good health. The source material was peripheral blood, sampled on day 0 of AZD1222 vaccination. CDR3 DNA sequence: TGTGCCAGCAGCCAAGCGAGTGGGGAGGTAGGCGCGGTAATCGAGACCCAGTACTTC. This translates into CASSQASGEVGAVIETQYF.